This record concerns one T cell receptor (beta chain) sequence. The data derive from a study of T-cell reconstitution after alpha-beta-depleted transplantation in children. The CDR3 sequence is 16 residues long. CDR1 and CDR2 from the germline V gene are SGHTA and FQGNSA. Trimming cost V 0 bases and J 4 bases, with 13 bases left between them. Library preparation (for TCRbeta) was performed with unique molecular identifiers. TCRdb analysed the PCR reads with MiXCR anew, one entry per CDR3 protein. The table shows approximately 420,000 distinct CDR3 sequences, with roughly 11% occurring only once. The sequence derives from a human donor who donated a stem cell graft to a child with acute myeloid leukemia. V and J are TRBV7-2 and TRBJ1-5; D unresolved. The sequencing used PBMCs from the stem cell graft donor, collected from the stem cell graft. In DNA form, the CDR3 reads TGTGCCAGCAGCTTAGCCCCCGCCACGGGGAATCAGCCCCAGCATTTT. This sequence encodes CASSLAPATGNQPQHF.